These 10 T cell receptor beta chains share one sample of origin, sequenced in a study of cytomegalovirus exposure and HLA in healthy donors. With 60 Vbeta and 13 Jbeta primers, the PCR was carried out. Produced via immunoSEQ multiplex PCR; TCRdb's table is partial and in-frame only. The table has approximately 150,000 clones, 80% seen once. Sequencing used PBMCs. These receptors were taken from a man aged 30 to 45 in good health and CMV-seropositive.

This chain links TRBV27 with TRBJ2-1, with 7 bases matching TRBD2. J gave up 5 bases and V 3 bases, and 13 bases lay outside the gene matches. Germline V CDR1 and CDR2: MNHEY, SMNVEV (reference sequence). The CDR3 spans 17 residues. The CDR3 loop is CASSFRHTRESDNEQFF. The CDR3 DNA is TGTGCCAGCAGTTTTCGTCACACGCGGGAGTCCGACAATGAGCAGTTCTTC.

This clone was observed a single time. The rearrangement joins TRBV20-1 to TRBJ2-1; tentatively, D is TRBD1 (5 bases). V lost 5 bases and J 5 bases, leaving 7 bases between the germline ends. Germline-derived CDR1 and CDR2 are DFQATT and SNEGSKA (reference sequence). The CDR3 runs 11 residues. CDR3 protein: CSAGAHNEQFF. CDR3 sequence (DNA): TGCAGTGCTGGGGCGCACAATGAGCAGTTCTTC.

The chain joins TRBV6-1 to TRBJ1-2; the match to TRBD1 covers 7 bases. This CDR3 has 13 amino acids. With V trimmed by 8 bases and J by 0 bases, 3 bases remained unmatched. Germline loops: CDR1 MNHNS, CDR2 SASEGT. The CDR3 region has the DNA TGTGCCAGCGGGGACAGAACTAACTATGGCTACACCTTC. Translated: CASGDRTNYGYTF.

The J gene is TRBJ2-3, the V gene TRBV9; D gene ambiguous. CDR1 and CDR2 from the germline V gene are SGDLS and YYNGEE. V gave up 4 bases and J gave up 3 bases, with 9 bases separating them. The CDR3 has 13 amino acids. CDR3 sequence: CASSPRVTDTQYF. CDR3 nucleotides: TGTGCCAGCAGCCCCCGCGTGACAGATACGCAGTATTTT.

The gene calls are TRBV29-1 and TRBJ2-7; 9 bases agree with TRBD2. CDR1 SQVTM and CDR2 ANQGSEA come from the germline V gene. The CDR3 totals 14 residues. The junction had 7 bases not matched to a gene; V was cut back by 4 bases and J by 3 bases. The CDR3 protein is CSVAVNSGGYEQYF. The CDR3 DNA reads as TGCAGCGTTGCCGTGAATAGCGGGGGCTACGAGCAGTACTTC.

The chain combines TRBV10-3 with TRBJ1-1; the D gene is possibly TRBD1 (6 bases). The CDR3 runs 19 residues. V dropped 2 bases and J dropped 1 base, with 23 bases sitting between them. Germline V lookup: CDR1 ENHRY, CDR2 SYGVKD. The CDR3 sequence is CAISERARTVFLRNTEAFF. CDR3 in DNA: TGTGCCATCAGTGAGCGTGCCAGGACAGTTTTTTTGAGGAACACTGAAGCTTTCTTT.

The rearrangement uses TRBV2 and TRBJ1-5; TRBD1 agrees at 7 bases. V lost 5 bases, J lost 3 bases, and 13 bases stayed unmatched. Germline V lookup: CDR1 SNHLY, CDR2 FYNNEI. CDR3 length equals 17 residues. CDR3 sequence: CASSQRQGRGHNQPQHF. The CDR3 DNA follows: TGTGCCAGCAGTCAGCGACAGGGCAGGGGTCACAATCAGCCCCAGCATTTT.

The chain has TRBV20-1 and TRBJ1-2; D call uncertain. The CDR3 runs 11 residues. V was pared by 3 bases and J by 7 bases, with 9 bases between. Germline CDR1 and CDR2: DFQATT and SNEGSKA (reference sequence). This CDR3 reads CSASPTGGYTF. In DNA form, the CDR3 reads TGCAGTGCTAGCCCGACTGGTGGCTACACCTTC.

The chain's CDR3 is CASSIAGTNEQYF. DNA for the CDR3: TGTGCCAGCAGCATAGCCGGGACTAACGAGCAGTACTTC. V usage is TRBV5-4 and J usage is TRBJ2-5, with TRBD2 identical over 7 bases. Matching the DNA end better, TRBJ2-7 makes the J call doubtful. There are 13 residues in the CDR3. Germline V gene lookup returns CDR1 SGHNT and CDR2 YYREEE (reference sequence).

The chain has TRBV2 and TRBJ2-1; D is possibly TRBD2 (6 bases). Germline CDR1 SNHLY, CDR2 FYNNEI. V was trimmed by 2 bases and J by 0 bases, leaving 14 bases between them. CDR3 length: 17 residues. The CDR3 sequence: CASSEPLASSSYNEQFF. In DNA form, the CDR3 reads TGTGCCAGCAGTGAACCCCTAGCGTCAAGCTCCTACAATGAGCAGTTCTTC.